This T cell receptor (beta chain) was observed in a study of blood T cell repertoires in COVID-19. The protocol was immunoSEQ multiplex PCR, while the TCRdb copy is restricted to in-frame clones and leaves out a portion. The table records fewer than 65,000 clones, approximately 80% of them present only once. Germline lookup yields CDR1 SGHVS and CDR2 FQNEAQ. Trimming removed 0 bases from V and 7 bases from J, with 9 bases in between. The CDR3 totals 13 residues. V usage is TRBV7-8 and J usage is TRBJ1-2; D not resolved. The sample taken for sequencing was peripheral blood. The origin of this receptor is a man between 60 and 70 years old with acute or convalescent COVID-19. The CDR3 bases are TGTGCCAGCAGCTTAGCCATCTCTAGTGGCTACACCTTC. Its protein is CASSLAISSGYTF.